Following are 15 T cell receptor beta chains from one sample sequenced in a study of cytomegalovirus exposure and HLA in healthy donors. The study ran its PCR with 60 Vbeta and 13 Jbeta primers. This table comes from immunoSEQ multiplex PCR, and its TCRdb copy is limited to in-frame clones, with some not included. The top ten hold about 1.5% of the sample, which has some 130,000 clones, around 63% seen once. Input material: PBMCs. The receptor set was obtained from a human donor in good health.

This clone was seen only once. The chain carries TRBV5-1 and TRBJ2-3; the match to TRBD2 covers 12 bases. CDR1 is SGHRS and CDR2 is YFSETQ in the germline V gene. This CDR3 region has 17 residues. V dropped 0 bases and J dropped 2; count of bases not matched to a gene: 4. The CDR3 DNA reads TGCGCCAGCAGCTTGGCCGGACTAGCGGGATTCACAGATACGCAGTATTTT. Translation: CASSLAGLAGFTDTQYF.

This clone was recorded a few times. The rearrangement joins TRBV5-6 to TRBJ1-2; D may be TRBD1 (6 bases). Looked up from germline, CDR1 is SGHDT and CDR2 is YYEEEE. Trimming removed 4 bases at V and 2 bases at J, with 15 bases between. CDR3 size: 15 residues. This chain's CDR3 is CASSGLDSLNYGYTF. In DNA, the CDR3 is TGTGCCAGCAGCGGGCTGGACAGCCTAAACTATGGCTACACCTTC.

The chain combines TRBV29-1 with TRBJ2-1; 7 bases agree with TRBD2. Trimming at V came to 8 bases and at J to 8 bases, leaving 12 bases not matched to a gene. The CDR3 is made up of 13 amino acids. Germline CDR1 reads SQVTM; CDR2 reads ANQGSEA. This CDR3 reads CSSTPGGDHEQFF. Written as DNA, the CDR3 is TGCAGCTCCACTCCTGGGGGGGATCATGAGCAGTTCTTC.

This sequence joins TRBV6-6 and TRBJ2-6; weak D call: TRBD1 (6 bases). Germline CDR1 and CDR2: MNHNY and SVGAGI (reference sequence). Trimming pared 6 bases from V and 2 bases from J, leaving 14 bases between. The CDR3 sequence is 16 residues long. In DNA form, the CDR3 reads TGTGCCAGCAGCGATAAAAGACAGGCTGGGGCCAACGTCCTGACTTTC. Translating gives CASSDKRQAGANVLTF.

The V and J genes are TRBV6-6 and TRBJ1-2; 7 nucleotides align to TRBD1. The V gene's germline CDR1 is MNHNY and CDR2 SVGAGI (reference sequence). V was pared by 2 bases and J by 4 bases, with 10 bases of the junction left unmatched. The CDR3 has 16 residues. CDR3 nucleotides: TGTGCCAGCAGTTACCCGGGGGAAGGGGGCGGCTATGGCTACACCTTC. As protein: CASSYPGEGGGYGYTF.

This rearrangement joins TRBV29-1 to TRBJ2-1; the D gene is possibly TRBD2 (6 bases). Trimming pared 7 bases from V and 10 bases from J, leaving 23 bases between. There are 14 residues in the CDR3. Germline V CDR1 and CDR2: SQVTM, ANQGSEA. The CDR3 sequence: CSANKLGGIYEQFF. For the CDR3, the DNA is TGCAGCGCAAATAAGCTAGGCGGGATATACGAGCAGTTCTTC.

The chain combines TRBV7-9 with TRBJ2-7; 12 bases match TRBD2. V lost 1 base, J lost 2 bases, and 3 bases stayed unmatched. CDR1 is SEHNR and CDR2 is FQNEAQ in the germline V gene (reference sequence). This CDR3 has 16 amino acids. The CDR3 DNA sequence: TGTGCCAGCAGCTTAGGACTAGCGGGAGAGGCCTACGAGCAGTACTTC. It is translated as CASSLGLAGEAYEQYF. Drawing the rest from reference TRBV7-9 and TRBJ2-7, the complete variable domain is DTGVSQNPRHKITKRGQNVTFRCDPISEHNRLYWYRQTLGQGPEFLTYFQNEAQLEKSRLLSDRFSAERPKGSFSTLEIQRTEQGDSAMYLCASSLGLAGEAYEQYFGPGTRLTVT.

This clone has more than one count but fewer than ten. The chain recombines TRBV5-1 with TRBJ2-7; TRBD2 matches at 8 bases. J gave up 1 base and V 0 bases, and 3 bases lay outside the gene matches. The CDR3 has 15 amino acids. Germline V gene sequence: CDR1 SGHRS, CDR2 YFSETQ. CDR3 sequence (DNA): TGCGCCAGCAGCTTGGTCGCTAGCGGGTCCTACGAGCAGTACTTC. Translating it yields CASSLVASGSYEQYF.

V usage is TRBV6-1 and J usage is TRBJ2-7; 7 positions agree with TRBD1. The germline V gene encodes CDR1 MNHNS and CDR2 SASEGT. V trimming: 3 bases; J trimming: 3 bases; junction bases outside the gene matches: 11. The CDR3 sequence is 16 residues long. The CDR3: CASSDGRQGRSYEQYF. The DNA for the CDR3 is TGTGCCAGCAGTGACGGCAGACAGGGCAGGAGCTACGAGCAGTACTTC.

The V call is TRBV2, the J call TRBJ2-2; possible D gene TRBD2, 6 bases. Trimming removed 2 bases from V and 4 bases from J, with 11 bases in between. The CDR3 is 15 residues long. From germline, CDR1 is SNHLY and CDR2 FYNNEI. The CDR3 DNA follows: TGTGCCAGCAGTGAACTTGCGGAGGGCACCGGGGAGCTGTTTTTT. Translating gives CASSELAEGTGELFF. The variable domain in full, with the rest retrieved from reference TRBV2 and TRBJ2-2, is EPEVTQTPSHQVTQMGQEVILRCVPISNHLYFYWYRQILGQKVEFLVSFYNNEISEKSEIFDDQFSVERPDGSNFTLKIRSTKLEDSAMYFCASSELAEGTGELFFGEGSRLTVL.

This clone came up once. The rearrangement uses TRBV5-4 and TRBJ2-6; 10 bases are shared with TRBD1. V dropped 5 bases and J dropped 2; count of bases not matched to a gene: 7. The germline gives CDR1 SGHNT, CDR2 YYREEE (reference sequence). CDR3 length: 17 residues. The CDR3 DNA is TGTGCCAGCAGGGGGACAGGGGATTGGGCTGGGGCCAACGTCCTGACTTTC. This codes for CASRGTGDWAGANVLTF.

This chain connects TRBV5-1 to TRBJ2-3; D unresolved. The CDR3 length is 15 residues. CDR1 and CDR2 (germline): SGHRS, YFSETQ. V gave up 0 bases and J gave up 2 bases, with 10 bases separating them. The CDR3 region has the DNA TGCGCCAGCAGCTTGGCAGCAGGATTCACAGATACGCAGTATTTT. It specifies CASSLAAGFTDTQYF.

The V call is TRBV29-1, the J call TRBJ2-5; 8 positions agree with TRBD2. The germline V gene encodes CDR1 SQVTM and CDR2 ANQGSEA. V gave up 2 bases and J gave up 5 bases; unmatched junction bases: 4. There are 13 residues in the CDR3. As DNA, the CDR3 is TGCAGCGTTGAATTCCCTAGCGGGGAGACCCAGTACTTC. Protein: CSVEFPSGETQYF. Full variable domain (rest looked up from reference TRBV29-1 and TRBJ2-5): SAVISQKPSRDICQRGTSLTIQCQVDSQVTMMFWYRQQPGQSLTLIATANQGSEATYESGFVIDKFPISRPNLTFSTLTVSNMSPEDSSIYLCSVEFPSGETQYFGPGTRLLVL.

This clone was counted a few times. The chain links TRBV19 to TRBJ1-2, with 12 bases fitting TRBD1. CDR1 LNHDA and CDR2 SQIVND come from the germline V gene (reference sequence). This CDR3 spans 20 amino acids. V shed 3 bases, J shed 2 bases, and the junction held 16 bases outside the gene matches. The CDR3 DNA is TGTGCCAGTAGTATGTCAATCCCCGGGACAGGGGGCTTCGTGAACTATGGCTACACCTTC. Its protein is CASSMSIPGTGGFVNYGYTF.

V usage is TRBV6-1 and J usage is TRBJ1-5, with 9 bases fitting TRBD1. The V and J ends lost 6 bases and 5 bases, in that order; junction bases with no gene match: 5. From germline, CDR1 is MNHNS and CDR2 SASEGT. The CDR3 loop spans 14 amino acids. The CDR3: CASRQGAGDQPQHF. The CDR3, as DNA: TGTGCCAGCAGACAGGGGGCCGGGGATCAGCCCCAGCATTTT.